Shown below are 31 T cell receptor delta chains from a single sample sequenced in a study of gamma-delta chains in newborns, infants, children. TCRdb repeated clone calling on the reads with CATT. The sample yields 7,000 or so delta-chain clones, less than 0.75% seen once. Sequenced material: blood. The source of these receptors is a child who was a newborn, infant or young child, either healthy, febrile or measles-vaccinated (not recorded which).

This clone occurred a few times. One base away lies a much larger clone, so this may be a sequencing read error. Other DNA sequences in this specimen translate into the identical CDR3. CDR3 coding DNA: TGTGCCTGTGACCCAATTACCGGGGGATACAGGACAGCACAACTCTTCTTT. It specifies CACDPITGGYRTAQLFF. The chain recombines TRDV2 with TRDJ2; 9 bases align to TRDD3. The trim removed 3 bases at V and 4 bases at J, leaving 11 bases unmatched. The CDR3 loop spans 17 amino acids. Germline CDR1 reads GEAIGNYY; CDR2 reads EKD.

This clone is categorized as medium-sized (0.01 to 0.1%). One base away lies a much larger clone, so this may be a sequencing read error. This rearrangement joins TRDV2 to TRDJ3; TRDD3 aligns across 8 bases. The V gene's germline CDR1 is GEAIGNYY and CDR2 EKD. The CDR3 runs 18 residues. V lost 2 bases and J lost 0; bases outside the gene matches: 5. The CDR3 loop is CACDILGASSWDTRQMFF. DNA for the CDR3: TGTGCCTGTGACATACTGGGGGCTAGCTCCTGGGACACCCGACAGATGTTTTTC.

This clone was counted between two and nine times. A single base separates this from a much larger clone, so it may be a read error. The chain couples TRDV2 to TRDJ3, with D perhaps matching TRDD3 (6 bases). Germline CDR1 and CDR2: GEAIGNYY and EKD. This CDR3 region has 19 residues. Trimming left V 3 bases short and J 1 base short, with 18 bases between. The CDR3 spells CACDYSLGIVSWDTRQMFF. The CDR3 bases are TGTGCCTGTGACTATTCTCTGGGGATTGTGTCCTGGGACACCCGACAGATGTTTTTC.

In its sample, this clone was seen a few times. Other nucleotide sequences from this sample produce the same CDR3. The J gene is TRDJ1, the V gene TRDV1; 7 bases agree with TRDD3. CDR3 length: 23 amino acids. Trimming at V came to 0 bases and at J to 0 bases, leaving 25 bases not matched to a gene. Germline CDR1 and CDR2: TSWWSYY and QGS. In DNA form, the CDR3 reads TGTGCTCTTGGGGAACTACCGCCCCTCGCCGTGCGTACCTGGGGGTCGTACACCGATAAACTCATCTTT. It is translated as CALGELPPLAVRTWGSYTDKLIF.

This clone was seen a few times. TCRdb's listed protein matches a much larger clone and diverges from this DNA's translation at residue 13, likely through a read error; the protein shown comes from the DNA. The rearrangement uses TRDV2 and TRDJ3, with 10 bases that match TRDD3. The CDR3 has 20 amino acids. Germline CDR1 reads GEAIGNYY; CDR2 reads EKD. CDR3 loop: CACDTIGGYASSRDTRQMFF. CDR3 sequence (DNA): TGTGCCTGTGACACGATCGGGGGATACGCGAGCTCCCGGGACACCCGACAGATGTTTTTC.

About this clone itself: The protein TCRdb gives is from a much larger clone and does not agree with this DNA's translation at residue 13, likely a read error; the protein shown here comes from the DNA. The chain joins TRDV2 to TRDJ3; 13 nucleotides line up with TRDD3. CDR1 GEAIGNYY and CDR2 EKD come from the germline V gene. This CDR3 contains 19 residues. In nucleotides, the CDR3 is TGTGCCTGTGACAAGTACTGGGGGATACGCTCCTGGGGCACCCGACAGATGTTTTTC. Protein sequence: CACDKYWGIRSWGTRQMFF.

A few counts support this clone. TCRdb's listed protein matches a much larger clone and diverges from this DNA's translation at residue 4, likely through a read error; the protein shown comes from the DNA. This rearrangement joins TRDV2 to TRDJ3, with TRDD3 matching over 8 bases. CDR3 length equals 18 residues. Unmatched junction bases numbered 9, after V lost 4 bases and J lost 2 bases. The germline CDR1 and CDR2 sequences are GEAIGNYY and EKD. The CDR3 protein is CACDALGDSTWDTRQMFF. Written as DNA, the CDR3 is TGTGCCTGTGATGCCCTGGGGGACTCCACCTGGGACACCCGACAGATGTTTTTC.

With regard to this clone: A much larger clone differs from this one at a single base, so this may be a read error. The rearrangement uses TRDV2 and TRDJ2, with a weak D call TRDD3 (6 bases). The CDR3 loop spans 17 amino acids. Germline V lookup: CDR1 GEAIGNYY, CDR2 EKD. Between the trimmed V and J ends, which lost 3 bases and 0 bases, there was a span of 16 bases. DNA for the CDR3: TGTGCCTGTGACCCCCCGGGGGAAGCAGCTTTGACAGCACAACTCTTCTTT. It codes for CACDPPGEAALTAQLFF.

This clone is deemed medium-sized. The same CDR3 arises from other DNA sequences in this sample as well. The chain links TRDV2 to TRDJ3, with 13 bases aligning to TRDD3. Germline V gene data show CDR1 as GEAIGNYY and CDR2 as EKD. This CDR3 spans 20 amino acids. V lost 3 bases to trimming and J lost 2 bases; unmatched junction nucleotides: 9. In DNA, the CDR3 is TGTGCCTGTGACCACCTACTGGGGGATACGCGTACCTGGGACACCCGACAGATGTTTTTC. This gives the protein CACDHLLGDTRTWDTRQMFF.

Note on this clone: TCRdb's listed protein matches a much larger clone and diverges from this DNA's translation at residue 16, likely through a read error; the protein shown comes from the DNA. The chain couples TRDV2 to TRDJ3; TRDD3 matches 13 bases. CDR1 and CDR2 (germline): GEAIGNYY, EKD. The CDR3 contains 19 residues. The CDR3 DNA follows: TGTGCCTGTGACACTCTACTGGGGGATACGTCCTGGGACACCCGACGGATGTTTTTC. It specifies CACDTLLGDTSWDTRRMFF.

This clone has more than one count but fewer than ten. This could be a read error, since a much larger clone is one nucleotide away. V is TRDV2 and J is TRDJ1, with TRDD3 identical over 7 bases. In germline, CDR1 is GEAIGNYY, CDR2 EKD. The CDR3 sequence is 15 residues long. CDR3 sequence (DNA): TGTGCCTGTGACCCACTGGGGATTTACACCGATAACCTCATCTTT. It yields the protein CACDPLGIYTDNLIF.

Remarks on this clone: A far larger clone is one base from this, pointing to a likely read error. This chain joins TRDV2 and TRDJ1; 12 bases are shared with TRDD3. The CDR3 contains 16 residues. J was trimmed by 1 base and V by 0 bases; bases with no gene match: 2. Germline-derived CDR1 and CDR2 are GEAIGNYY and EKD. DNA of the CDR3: TGTGCCTGTGACACCCTGGGGGATACGCGCACCGATAAACTCATCTTT. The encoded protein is CACDTLGDTRTDKLIF.

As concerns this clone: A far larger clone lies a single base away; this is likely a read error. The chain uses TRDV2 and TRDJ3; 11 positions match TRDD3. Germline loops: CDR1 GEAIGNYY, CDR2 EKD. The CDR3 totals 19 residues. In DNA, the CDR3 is TGTGCCTGTGACACCGTACTGGGGGATAGCTCCTGGGGCACCCGACAGATGTTTTTC. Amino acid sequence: CACDTVLGDSSWGTRQMFF.

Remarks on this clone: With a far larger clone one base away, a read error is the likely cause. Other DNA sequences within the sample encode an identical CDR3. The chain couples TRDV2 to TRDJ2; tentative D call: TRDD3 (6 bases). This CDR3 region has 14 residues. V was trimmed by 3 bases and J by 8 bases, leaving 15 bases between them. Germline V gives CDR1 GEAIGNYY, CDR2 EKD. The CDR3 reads CACDPLGDGAQLFF. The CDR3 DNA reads TGTGCCTGTGACCCACTGGGAGATGGGGCACAACTCTTCTTT.

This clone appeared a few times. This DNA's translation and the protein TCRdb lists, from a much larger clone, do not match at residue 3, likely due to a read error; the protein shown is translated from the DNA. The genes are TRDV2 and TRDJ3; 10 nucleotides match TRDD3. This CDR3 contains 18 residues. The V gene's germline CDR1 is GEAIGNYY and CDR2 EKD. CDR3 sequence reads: CARDTLGDVSWDTRQMFF. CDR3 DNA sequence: TGTGCCCGTGACACACTGGGGGATGTCTCCTGGGACACCCGACAGATGTTTTTC.

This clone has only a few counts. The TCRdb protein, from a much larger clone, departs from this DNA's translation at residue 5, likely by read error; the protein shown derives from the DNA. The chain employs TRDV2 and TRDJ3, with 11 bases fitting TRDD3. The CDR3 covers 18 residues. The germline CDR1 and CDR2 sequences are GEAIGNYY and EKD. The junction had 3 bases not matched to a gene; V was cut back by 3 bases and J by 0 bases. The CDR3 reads CACDAGGYFSWDTRQMFF. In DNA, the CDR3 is TGTGCCTGTGACGCTGGGGGATACTTCTCCTGGGACACCCGACAGATGTTTTTC.

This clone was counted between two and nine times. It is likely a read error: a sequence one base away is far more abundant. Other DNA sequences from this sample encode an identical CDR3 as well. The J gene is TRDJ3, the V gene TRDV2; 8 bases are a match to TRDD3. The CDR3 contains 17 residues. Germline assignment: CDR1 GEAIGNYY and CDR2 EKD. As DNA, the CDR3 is TGTGCCTGTGACAGTACTGGGGGCTCCTTGGACACCCGACAGATGTTTTTC. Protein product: CACDSTGGSLDTRQMFF.

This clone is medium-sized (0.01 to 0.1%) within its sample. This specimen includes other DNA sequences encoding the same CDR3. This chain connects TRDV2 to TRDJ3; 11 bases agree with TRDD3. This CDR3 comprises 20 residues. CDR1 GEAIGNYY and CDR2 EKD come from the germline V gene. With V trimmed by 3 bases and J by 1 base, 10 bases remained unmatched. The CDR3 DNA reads TGTGCCTGTGACCCCGTGGTGGGGGATACGCGATCCTGGGACACCCGACAGATGTTTTTC. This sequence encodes CACDPVVGDTRSWDTRQMFF.

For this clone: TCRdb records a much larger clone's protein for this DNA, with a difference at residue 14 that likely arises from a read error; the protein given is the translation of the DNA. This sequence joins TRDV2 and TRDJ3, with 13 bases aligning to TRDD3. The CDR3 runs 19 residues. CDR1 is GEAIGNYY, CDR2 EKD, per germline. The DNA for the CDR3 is TGTGCCTGTGACTCCCTACTGGGGGATACGACCTGGGACGCCCGACAGATGTTTTTC. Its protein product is CACDSLLGDTTWDARQMFF.

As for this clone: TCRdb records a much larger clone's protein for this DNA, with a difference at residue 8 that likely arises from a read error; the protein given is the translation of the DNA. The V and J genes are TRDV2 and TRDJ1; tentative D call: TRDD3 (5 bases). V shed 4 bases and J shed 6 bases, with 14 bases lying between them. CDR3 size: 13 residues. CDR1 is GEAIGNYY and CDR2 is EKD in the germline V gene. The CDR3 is CACEPIGVYKLIF. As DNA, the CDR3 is TGTGCCTGTGAGCCTATTGGGGTATATAAACTCATCTTT.

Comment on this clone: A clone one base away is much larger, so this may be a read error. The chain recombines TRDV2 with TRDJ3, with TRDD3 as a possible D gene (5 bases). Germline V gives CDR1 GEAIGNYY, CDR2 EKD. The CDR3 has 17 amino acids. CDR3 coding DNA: TGTGCCTGTGACACCGCGGGGAGCTCCTTGGACACCCGACAGATGTTTTTC. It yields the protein CACDTAGSSLDTRQMFF.

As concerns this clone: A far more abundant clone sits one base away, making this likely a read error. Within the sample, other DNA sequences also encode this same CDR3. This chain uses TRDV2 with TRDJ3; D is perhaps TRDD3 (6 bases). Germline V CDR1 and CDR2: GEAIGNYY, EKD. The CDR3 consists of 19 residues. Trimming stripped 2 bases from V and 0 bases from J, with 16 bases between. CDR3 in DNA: TGTGCCTGTGACAAAGTCGTTGGGGGTCACTCCTGGGACACCCGACAGATGTTTTTC. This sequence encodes CACDKVVGGHSWDTRQMFF.

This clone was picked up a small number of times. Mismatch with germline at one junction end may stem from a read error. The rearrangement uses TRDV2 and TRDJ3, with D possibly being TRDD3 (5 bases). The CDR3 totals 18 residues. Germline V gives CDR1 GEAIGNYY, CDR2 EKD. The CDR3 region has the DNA TGTGCCCGTGACACCCTGGGAGTCTCCTCCTGGGACACCCGACAGATGTTTTTC. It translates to CARDTLGVSSWDTRQMFF.

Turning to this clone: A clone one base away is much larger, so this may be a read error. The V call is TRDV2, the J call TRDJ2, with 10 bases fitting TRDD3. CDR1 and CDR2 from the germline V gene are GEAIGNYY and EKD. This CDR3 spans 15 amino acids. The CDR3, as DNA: TGTGCCTGTGACACGCTGGGGGATAGACCAGCACACCTCTTCTTT. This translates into CACDTLGDRPAHLFF.

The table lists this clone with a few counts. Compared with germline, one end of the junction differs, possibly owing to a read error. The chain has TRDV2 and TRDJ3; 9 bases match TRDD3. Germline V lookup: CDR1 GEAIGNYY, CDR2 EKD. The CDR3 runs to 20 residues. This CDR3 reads CARDTVLGERSSWDTRQMFF. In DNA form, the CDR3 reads TGTGCCCGTGACACAGTACTGGGGGAGCGGAGCTCCTGGGACACCCGACAGATGTTTTTC.

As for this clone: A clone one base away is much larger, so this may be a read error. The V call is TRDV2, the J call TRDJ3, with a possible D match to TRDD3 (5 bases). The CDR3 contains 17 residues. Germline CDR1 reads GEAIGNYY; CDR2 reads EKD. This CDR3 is CACGTVNWSWDTRQMFF. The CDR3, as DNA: TGTGCCTGTGGCACCGTAAACTGGTCCTGGGACACCCGACAGATGTTTTTC.

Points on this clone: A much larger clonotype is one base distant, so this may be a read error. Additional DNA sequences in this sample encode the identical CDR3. In DNA, the CDR3 is TGTGCCTGTGACGTCGTAGGGGCCCCCACCGATAAACTCATCTTT. Its translation is CACDVVGAPTDKLIF. The V call is TRDV2, the J call TRDJ1; no reliable D call. Per the germline V gene, CDR1 is GEAIGNYY and CDR2 is EKD. The CDR3 extends over 15 amino acids. Deletions cut 3 bases from V and 1 base from J, with 14 bases between.

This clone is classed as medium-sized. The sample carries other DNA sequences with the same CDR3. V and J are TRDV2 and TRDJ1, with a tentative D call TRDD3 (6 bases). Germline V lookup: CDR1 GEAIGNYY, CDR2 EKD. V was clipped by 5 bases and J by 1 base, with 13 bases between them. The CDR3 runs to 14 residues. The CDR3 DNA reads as TGTGCCTGTGTCTTTCTGGGGTCCACCGATAAACTCATCTTT. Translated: CACVFLGSTDKLIF.

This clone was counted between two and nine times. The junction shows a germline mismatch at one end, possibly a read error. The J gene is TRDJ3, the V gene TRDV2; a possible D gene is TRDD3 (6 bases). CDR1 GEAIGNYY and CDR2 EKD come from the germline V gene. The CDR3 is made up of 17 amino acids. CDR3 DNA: TGTGCCTGTGACAGTACTGGGAGCTCCTGGGACGCCCGACAGATGTTTTTC. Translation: CACDSTGSSWDARQMFF.

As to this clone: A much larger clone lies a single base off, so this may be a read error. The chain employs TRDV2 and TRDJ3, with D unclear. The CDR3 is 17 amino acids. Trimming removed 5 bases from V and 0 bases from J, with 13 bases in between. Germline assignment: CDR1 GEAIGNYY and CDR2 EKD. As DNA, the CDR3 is TGTGCCTGTGGCCCCATCGATAGCTCCTGGGACACCCGACAGATGTTTTTC. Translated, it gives CACGPIDSSWDTRQMFF.

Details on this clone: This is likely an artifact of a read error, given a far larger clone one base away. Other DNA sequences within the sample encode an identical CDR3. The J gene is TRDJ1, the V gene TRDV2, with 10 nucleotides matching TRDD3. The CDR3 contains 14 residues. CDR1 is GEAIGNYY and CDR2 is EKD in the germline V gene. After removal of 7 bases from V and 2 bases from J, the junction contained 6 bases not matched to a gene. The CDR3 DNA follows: TGTGCCTGCGATCTACTGGGGGATACCGATAAACTCATCTTT. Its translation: CACDLLGDTDKLIF.